The 29 T cell receptor beta chains presented below share a single source sample, sequenced in a study of shared clonotypes between healthy human individuals. Assay used: immunoSEQ multiplex PCR; TCRdb lists only in-frame clones, some missing. The sample includes some 1.5 million clones, 95% to 99% of them seen just once. Material for sequencing was naive CD4+ T cells sorted from blood. Subset of the sample: CD45RA+ positively selected. The receptor source for this set is a man younger than 45 in good health.

The chain uses TRBV11-3 and TRBJ2-5; 9 nucleotides line up with TRBD2. This CDR3 has 14 residues. Looked up from germline, CDR1 is SGHNT and CDR2 is YENEEA. V shed 3 bases, J shed 5 bases, and the junction held 4 bases outside the gene matches. The CDR3 DNA reads TGTGCCAGCAGCTTGGGACTAGCTGCGGAGACCCAGTACTTC. It yields the protein CASSLGLAAETQYF. The variable domain in full, with the rest retrieved from reference TRBV11-3 and TRBJ2-5, is EAGVVQSPRYKIIEKKQPVAFWCNPISGHNTLYWYLQNLGQGPELLIRYENEEAVDDSQLPKDRFSAERLKGVDSTLKIQPAELGDSAVYLCASSLGLAAETQYFGPGTRLLVL.

The CDR3 loop is CACDSRIDEQYF. The CDR3 DNA reads TGTGCCTGTGACAGCCGTATCGACGAGCAGTACTTC. The chain has TRBV30 and TRBJ2-7, with D perhaps TRBD1 (5 bases). Germline CDR1 GTSNPN, CDR2 SVGIG (reference sequence). V gave up 6 bases and J gave up 5 bases, with 14 bases separating them. The CDR3 has 12 residues.

The chain combines TRBV4-3 with TRBJ2-5; TRBD2 aligns across 9 bases. J gave up 4 bases and V 1 base, and 7 bases lay outside the gene matches. Germline V gene sequence: CDR1 LGHNA, CDR2 YSLEER. This CDR3 comprises 16 residues. The CDR3: CASSQVVAGAGETQYF. As DNA, the CDR3 is TGCGCCAGCAGCCAAGTGGTAGCGGGAGCGGGAGAGACCCAGTACTTC.

This clone appeared once. The chain joins TRBV29-1 to TRBJ2-1; TRBD1 might be the D (7 bases). Germline lookup yields CDR1 SQVTM and CDR2 ANQGSEA. The ends were cut back, 6 bases at V and 7 bases at J, with 19 bases in the middle. The CDR3 is made up of 14 amino acids. The CDR3 DNA reads as TGCAGCGTGGGCGGGACAGCGAGTTGGAATGAGCAGTTCTTC. This translates into CSVGGTASWNEQFF.

V usage is TRBV6-5 and J usage is TRBJ2-1; D remains ambiguous. Trimming took 3 bases from V and 7 from J, leaving 7 bases between them. The CDR3 consists of 12 residues. CDR1 and CDR2 (germline): MNHEY, SVGAGI. CDR3 amino acids: CASSYGWNEQFF. In nucleotides, the CDR3 is TGTGCCAGCAGTTATGGGTGGAATGAGCAGTTCTTC.

In its sample, this clone was seen a few times. As DNA, the CDR3 is TGTGCCAGCAGCACCTTAGCGGGAGGTGAGCAGTTCTTC. It codes for CASSTLAGGEQFF. The V and J genes are TRBV9 and TRBJ2-1, with 10 positions matching TRBD2. The V segment lost 4 bases and the J segment 9 bases; nucleotides outside the gene matches: 4. Germline lookup yields CDR1 SGDLS and CDR2 YYNGEE. The CDR3 is made up of 13 amino acids.

The chain has TRBV29-1 and TRBJ2-5; D not certain. The CDR3 extends over 12 amino acids. The germline V gene has CDR1 SQVTM and CDR2 ANQGSEA. V was shortened by 7 bases and J by 2 bases, with 11 bases between the two germline ends. DNA for the CDR3: TGCAGCGCCTCGCGGCAGCAAGAGACCCAGTACTTC. Its protein product is CSASRQQETQYF. Variable domain in full (rest from reference TRBV29-1 and TRBJ2-5): SAVISQKPSRDICQRGTSLTIQCQVDSQVTMMFWYRQQPGQSLTLIATANQGSEATYESGFVIDKFPISRPNLTFSTLTVSNMSPEDSSIYLCSASRQQETQYFGPGTRLLVL.

CDR3 bases: TGTGCCAGCAGCACGAGCCCCGGACTAGCGGGCCCAGATTTCTCCTACAATGAGCAGTTCTTC. Its translation is CASSTSPGLAGPDFSYNEQFF. V is TRBV9 and J is TRBJ2-1, with TRBD2 matching over 11 bases. The V segment lost 4 bases and the J segment 0 bases; nucleotides outside the gene matches: 18. CDR3 length: 21 residues. Germline-derived CDR1 and CDR2 are SGDLS and YYNGEE.

In regard to this clone: In the same sample, other DNA sequences code for this CDR3. This sequence joins TRBV5-1 and TRBJ2-5; D is unresolved. CDR1 is SGHRS, CDR2 YFSETQ, per germline. V lost 0 bases, J lost 8 bases, and 8 bases lay in between. This CDR3 spans 12 amino acids. The CDR3 DNA reads as TGCGCCAGCAGCTTGGGTTTGGAAACCCAGTACTTC. Protein: CASSLGLETQYF. Combining the CDR3 with reference TRBV5-1 and TRBJ2-5 gives the whole variable domain KAGVTQTPRYLIKTRGQQVTLSCSPISGHRSVSWYQQTPGQGLQFLFEYFSETQRNKGNFPGRFSGRQFSNSRSEMNVSTLELGDSALYLCASSLGLETQYFGPGTRLLVL.

The chain has TRBV27 and TRBJ2-5, with 9 bases fitting TRBD2. CDR1 is MNHEY, CDR2 SMNVEV, per germline (reference sequence). The CDR3 sequence is 17 residues long. V shed 4 bases and J 4 bases; nucleotides not matched to a gene: 13. CDR3 region: CASSSPLAGGRSETQYF. The CDR3 bases are TGTGCCAGCAGTTCCCCTCTTGCGGGAGGGCGTTCAGAGACCCAGTACTTC.

A single count supports this clone. The chain recombines TRBV21-1 with TRBJ2-1; the table gives TRBD2 as D, unverified against the DNA. TRBV21-1 is given as a pseudogene. The CDR3 loop spans 15 amino acids. The CDR3 DNA reads as TGTGCCAGCAGGCCTAGCGGCCTCTCCTACAATGAGCAGTTCTTC. This sequence encodes CASRPSGLSYNEQFF.

The J gene is TRBJ1-1, the V gene TRBV6-1; D not certain. Trimming took 3 bases from V and 1 from J, leaving 6 bases between them. CDR3 length: 13 amino acids. Germline CDR1 is MNHNS and CDR2 is SASEGT. CDR3 in DNA: TGTGCCAGCAGTGACACGGCGAACACTGAAGCTTTCTTT. Translating it yields CASSDTANTEAFF.

The chain couples TRBV14 to TRBJ2-7; the D is unclear. Germline V gene data show CDR1 as SGHDN and CDR2 as FVKESK. The CDR3 is 13 amino acids. V was pared by 0 bases and J by 3 bases, with 6 bases between. The CDR3 DNA reads TGTGCCAGCAGCCAAGATCTGAGCTACGAGCAGTACTTC. It specifies CASSQDLSYEQYF.

This chain links TRBV6-6 with TRBJ1-5; TRBD1 agrees at 9 bases. This CDR3 comprises 15 residues. Germline CDR1 is MNHNY and CDR2 is SVGAGI (reference sequence). The V segment lost 6 bases and the J segment 6 bases; nucleotides outside the gene matches: 9. The CDR3 nucleotides are TGTGCCAGCAGGACCCGGGGACAGGGCGCTCAGCCCCAGCATTTT. It specifies CASRTRGQGAQPQHF.

This chain connects TRBV7-9 to TRBJ2-5; 10 positions match TRBD1. With 5 bases clipped from V and 5 bases from J, the junction kept 14 bases outside the gene matches. This CDR3 has 17 amino acids. In germline, CDR1 is SEHNR, CDR2 FQNEAQ (reference sequence). CDR3 sequence: CASSPGTGVDSRETQYF. The CDR3 DNA is TGTGCCAGCAGCCCCGGGACAGGGGTAGACTCAAGGGAGACCCAGTACTTC.

V is TRBV27 and J is TRBJ1-2, with D perhaps matching TRBD1 (6 bases). The germline gives CDR1 MNHEY, CDR2 SMNVEV (reference sequence). The CDR3 covers 15 residues. Trimming left V 6 bases short and J 5 bases short, with 19 bases between. CDR3 loop: CASRTIQGVAYGYTF. CDR3 nucleotide sequence: TGTGCCAGCAGGACCATACAGGGTGTCGCTTATGGCTACACCTTC.

The V gene is TRBV6-1, the J gene TRBJ1-4, with 8 bases aligning to TRBD1. Germline loops: CDR1 MNHNS, CDR2 SASEGT. The CDR3 is 18 residues long. J was trimmed by 4 bases and V by 3 bases; bases with no gene match: 13. The CDR3 protein is CASSELAGGLRDNEKLFF. The DNA for the CDR3 is TGTGCCAGCAGTGAGTTGGCAGGGGGCTTACGAGATAATGAAAAACTGTTTTTT.

V and J are TRBV7-6 and TRBJ1-4, with TRBD1 identical over 10 bases. The CDR3 spans 17 residues. V lost 5 bases to trimming and J lost 8 bases; unmatched junction nucleotides: 14. Germline loops: CDR1 SGHVS, CDR2 FNYEAQ. CDR3 residues: CASSPISGTGVPEKLFF. As DNA, the CDR3 is TGTGCCAGCAGCCCGATCTCCGGGACAGGGGTGCCCGAAAAACTGTTTTTT.

The chain recombines TRBV15 with TRBJ1-5; the D is unclear. CDR1 LNHNV and CDR2 YYDKDF come from the germline V gene (reference sequence). This CDR3 region has 16 residues. Trimming removed 0 bases at V and 0 bases at J, with 9 bases between. The CDR3 spells CATSREQAISNQPQHF. Here the CDR3 DNA reads TGTGCCACCAGCAGAGAGCAGGCGATTAGCAATCAGCCCCAGCATTTT.

J is TRBJ2-5 and V is TRBV6-6; D call uncertain. This CDR3 has 13 amino acids. V was shortened by 4 bases and J by 4 bases, with 10 bases between the two germline ends. Germline V CDR1 and CDR2: MNHNY, SVGAGI (reference sequence). This chain's CDR3 is CASSSRPRETQYF. The CDR3 DNA is TGTGCCAGCAGTTCCCGACCCCGAGAGACCCAGTACTTC.

The chain links TRBV15 to TRBJ2-7; 9 nucleotides match TRBD1. The V segment lost 1 base and the J segment 5 bases; nucleotides outside the gene matches: 12. The CDR3 has 17 amino acids. Germline V gene sequence: CDR1 LNHNV, CDR2 YYDKDF (reference sequence). In DNA, the CDR3 is TGTGCCACCAGCAGAGGGATCCCGGGACAGGGTTACCACGAGCAGTACTTC. It is translated as CATSRGIPGQGYHEQYF.

This sequence joins TRBV5-1 and TRBJ2-7, with 10 nucleotides matching TRBD1. This CDR3 has 15 residues. In germline, CDR1 is SGHRS, CDR2 YFSETQ. The V and J ends lost 1 base and 5 bases, in that order; junction bases with no gene match: 6. CDR3 sequence reads: CASSLLGGTGDEQYF. The CDR3 DNA reads as TGCGCCAGCAGCTTGCTTGGGGGGACAGGGGACGAGCAGTACTTC.

J is TRBJ2-2 and V is TRBV5-1, with 9 bases aligning to TRBD2. V gave up 3 bases and J gave up 2 bases; unmatched junction bases: 11. Germline CDR1 and CDR2: SGHRS and YFSETQ. The CDR3 totals 18 residues. Written as DNA, the CDR3 is TGCGCCAGCAGCTACCAGGGATTAGCGGGAGTTAACACCGGGGAGCTGTTTTTT. Amino acids: CASSYQGLAGVNTGELFF.

The rearrangement uses TRBV6-1 and TRBJ1-5; D is undetermined. Germline V gene sequence: CDR1 MNHNS, CDR2 SASEGT. Trimming removed 2 bases at V and 3 bases at J, with 14 bases between. The CDR3 is 16 amino acids. The CDR3 nucleotides are TGTGCCAGCAGTGAAATTTGGTGGAGTGACAATCAGCCCCAGCATTTT. This translates into CASSEIWWSDNQPQHF.

The J gene is TRBJ2-2, the V gene TRBV19; D is unclear. The V end was cut by 1 base, the J end by 6 bases, with 6 bases between. CDR3 length equals 13 residues. Germline V gives CDR1 LNHDA, CDR2 SQIVND (reference sequence). CDR3 sequence (DNA): TGTGCCAGTAGTATAGCTCAGTCCGGGGAGCTGTTTTTT. Its translation is CASSIAQSGELFF.

This clone was detected only once. The chain carries TRBV7-9 and TRBJ1-2, with D tentatively TRBD1 (6 bases). In germline, CDR1 is SEHNR, CDR2 FQNEAQ (reference sequence). Deletions cut 2 bases from V and 6 bases from J, with 10 bases between. The CDR3 has 13 residues. The CDR3 DNA sequence: TGTGCCAGCAGCTTATCAGGGGATCATGGCTACACCTTC. Residues: CASSLSGDHGYTF.

This clone was picked up one time. This rearrangement joins TRBV19 to TRBJ1-5; TRBD1 matches 9 bases. Germline-derived CDR1 and CDR2 are LNHDA and SQIVND (reference sequence). The V and J ends lost 4 bases and 6 bases, in that order; junction bases with no gene match: 10. This CDR3 region has 16 residues. CDR3 residues: CASSRGTGTIRQPQHF. The CDR3 DNA reads as TGTGCCAGTAGTAGAGGGACAGGGACGATCCGTCAGCCCCAGCATTTT.

The chain combines TRBV19 with TRBJ2-3; no firm D call. CDR1 is LNHDA and CDR2 is SQIVND in the germline V gene (reference sequence). This CDR3 has 13 residues. V was pared by 5 bases and J by 5 bases, with 11 bases between. CDR3 nucleotide sequence: TGTGCCAGTAGTCGGGCCCGTGGAGATACGCAGTATTTT. This translates into CASSRARGDTQYF. Complete variable domain (other parts from reference TRBV19 and TRBJ2-3): DGGITQSPKYLFRKEGQNVTLSCEQNLNHDAMYWYRQDPGQGLRLIYYSQIVNDFQKGDIAEGYSVSREKKESFPLTVTSAQKNPTAFYLCASSRARGDTQYFGPGTRLTVL.

This sequence joins TRBV7-6 and TRBJ2-5; 11 bases align to TRBD2. V lost 1 base and J lost 7; bases outside the gene matches: 8. CDR1 and CDR2 from the germline V gene are SGHVS and FNYEAQ. The CDR3 has 16 residues. In nucleotides, the CDR3 is TGTGCCAGCAGCTTAGGAACTAGCGGGAGCGGGGGGACCCAGTACTTC. Translated: CASSLGTSGSGGTQYF.